One sample yielded the 28 T cell receptor beta chains listed below, sequenced in a study of OX40 agonist ivuxolimab in advanced cancers. The protocol was immunoSEQ multiplex PCR, while the TCRdb copy is restricted to in-frame clones and leaves out a portion. The top ten hold approximately 12% of the sample, which has 60,000 to 70,000 clones, 80% to 90% seen once. The material sequenced was CD4+ or CD8+ T cells sorted from blood, taken in a trial of the OX40 agonist ivuxolimab. The receptors here all came from an adult with an advanced solid tumor such as melanoma, head and neck, liver or kidney cancer.

This sequence joins TRBV7-8 and TRBJ2-2; a possible D gene is TRBD2 (5 bases). CDR3 size: 16 residues. V lost 2 bases and J lost 0, with 10 bases in between. The germline gives CDR1 SGHVS, CDR2 FQNEAQ. For the CDR3, the DNA is TGTGCCAGCAGCTTAAATCCGGGGACGAACACCGGGGAGCTGTTTTTT. It is translated as CASSLNPGTNTGELFF.

V and J are TRBV9 and TRBJ2-7, with D perhaps matching TRBD1 (6 bases). The CDR3 spans 15 residues. The V end was cut by 0 bases, the J end by 0 bases, with 10 bases between. CDR1 and CDR2 (germline): SGDLS, YYNGEE. The CDR3 here is CASSVGGHTSYEQYF. The CDR3 DNA reads as TGTGCCAGCAGCGTAGGGGGGCATACCTCCTACGAGCAGTACTTC. Drawing the rest from reference TRBV9 and TRBJ2-7, the complete variable domain is DSGVTQTPKHLITATGQRVTLRCSPRSGDLSVYWYQQSLDQGLQFLIQYYNGEERAKGNILERFSAQQFPDLHSELNLSSLELGDSALYFCASSVGGHTSYEQYFGPGTRLTVT.

The rearrangement uses TRBV27 and TRBJ2-2; no definite D call. The CDR3 is made up of 13 amino acids. The germline CDR1 and CDR2 sequences are MNHEY and SMNVEV (reference sequence). Trimming shortened V by 3 bases and J by 6 bases, and 8 bases separated the two germline ends. The CDR3 nucleotides read TGTGCCAGCAGTTTCGGCGCGGCCGGGGAGCTGTTTTTT. Its translation is CASSFGAAGELFF.

This chain uses TRBV27 with TRBJ2-7, with D possibly TRBD1 on 6 matching bases. Germline CDR1 is MNHEY and CDR2 is SMNVEV (reference sequence). The CDR3 consists of 13 residues. The ends were cut back, 3 bases at V and 1 base at J, with 7 bases in the middle. CDR3 sequence reads: CASSFGTSYEQYF. DNA of the CDR3: TGTGCCAGCAGTTTCGGGACATCCTACGAGCAGTACTTC.

The V call is TRBV19, the J call TRBJ2-2; D is ambiguous. This CDR3 is built from 15 residues. The V gene lost 6 bases and the J gene lost 0 bases, with 11 bases spanning the gap. Germline assignment: CDR1 LNHDA and CDR2 SQIVND (reference sequence). The CDR3 sequence: CASRGWVSNTGELFF. In nucleotides, the CDR3 is TGTGCCAGTAGGGGTTGGGTATCGAACACCGGGGAGCTGTTTTTT.

The chain joins TRBV27 to TRBJ2-5; 10 bases line up with TRBD2. V shed 7 bases, J shed 5 bases, and the junction held 10 bases outside the gene matches. This CDR3 has 15 residues. Looked up from germline, CDR1 is MNHEY and CDR2 is SMNVEV (reference sequence). CDR3 nucleotides: TGTGCCAGCATTGCCAGTAGCGGGGGGTTGGAGACCCAGTACTTC. It codes for CASIASSGGLETQYF.

Comment on this clone: Other DNA sequences within the sample encode an identical CDR3. The chain combines TRBV29-1 with TRBJ1-2; D unresolved. The CDR3 has 10 amino acids. V was clipped by 3 bases and J by 6 bases, with 5 bases between them. Per germline, CDR1 SQVTM and CDR2 ANQGSEA. The CDR3 loop reads CSVEGNGYTF. The CDR3 DNA follows: TGCAGCGTTGAGGGCAATGGCTACACCTTC.

The chain couples TRBV2 to TRBJ1-5; 8 bases match TRBD1. The CDR3 spans 15 residues. CDR1 SNHLY and CDR2 FYNNEI come from the germline V gene. V was clipped by 5 bases and J by 0 bases; unmatched bases: 3. The CDR3 protein is CASSRTGGSNQPQHF. Written as DNA, the CDR3 is TGTGCCAGCAGTCGAACAGGGGGTAGCAATCAGCCCCAGCATTTT.

This sequence joins TRBV7-3 and TRBJ2-1; possibly TRBD1 for D (6 bases). The CDR3 length is 12 residues. Looked up from germline, CDR1 is SGHTA and CDR2 is FQGTGA. V was pared by 5 bases and J by 10 bases, with 12 bases between. CDR3 region: CASSLVGTEQFF. DNA for the CDR3: TGTGCCAGCAGCCTAGTGGGGACAGAGCAGTTCTTC.

The chain has TRBV19 and TRBJ2-7; D possibly matches TRBD1 or TRBD2 (5 bases each). Trimming took 4 bases from V and 4 from J, leaving 11 bases between them. The CDR3 runs 13 residues. CDR1 and CDR2 (germline): LNHDA, SQIVND (reference sequence). CDR3 sequence: CASSNGDLYEQYF. The CDR3 coding sequence is TGTGCCAGTAGTAATGGGGACCTTTACGAGCAGTACTTC.

The rearrangement links TRBV2 to TRBJ2-1, with D maybe TRBD1 (5 bases). The CDR3 has 10 amino acids. Per the germline V gene, CDR1 is SNHLY and CDR2 is FYNNEI. Trimming pared 6 bases from V and 8 bases from J, leaving 5 bases between. The DNA of the CDR3 is TGTGCCAGCAGGGGGCATGAGCAGTTCTTC. It specifies CASRGHEQFF.

The chain is built from TRBV2 and TRBJ2-7; D perhaps matches TRBD1 (6 bases). V was trimmed by 1 base and J by 0 bases, leaving 10 bases between them. The CDR3 totals 15 residues. Germline lookup yields CDR1 SNHLY and CDR2 FYNNEI. CDR3 sequence: CASSEETGFSYEQYF. The CDR3, as DNA: TGTGCCAGCAGTGAAGAGACAGGCTTCTCCTACGAGCAGTACTTC. Supplemented by reference TRBV2 and TRBJ2-7, the full variable domain reads EPEVTQTPSHQVTQMGQEVILRCVPISNHLYFYWYRQILGQKVEFLVSFYNNEISEKSEIFDDQFSVERPDGSNFTLKIRSTKLEDSAMYFCASSEETGFSYEQYFGPGTRLTVT.

The chain links TRBV30 to TRBJ1-5; D ambiguous. The CDR3 runs to 15 residues. Trimming took off 1 base at V and 2 bases at J, with 12 bases between the two ends. Germline CDR1 and CDR2: GTSNPN and SVGIG (reference sequence). CDR3 region: CAWSDDLWGNQPQHF. The CDR3 nucleotides are TGTGCCTGGAGTGATGACCTGTGGGGCAATCAGCCCCAGCATTTT.

This clone occurred once. The chain joins TRBV27 to TRBJ2-1, with TRBD2 as a possible D gene (5 bases). Per the germline V gene, CDR1 is MNHEY and CDR2 is SMNVEV (reference sequence). The germline V and J ends were trimmed by 2 bases and 9 bases, with 11 bases remaining between them. This CDR3 has 13 residues. The CDR3 here is CASSLVSLAEQFF. CDR3 DNA: TGTGCCAGCAGTTTAGTCAGTCTAGCTGAGCAGTTCTTC.

The chain uses TRBV4-2 and TRBJ1-1; D is undetermined. In germline, CDR1 is LGHNA, CDR2 YNFKEQ. The V and J ends lost 4 bases and 6 bases respectively, with 12 bases between them. This CDR3 region has 13 residues. CDR3 loop: CASSPQGDPEAFF. In nucleotides, the CDR3 is TGTGCCAGCAGCCCTCAAGGTGACCCTGAAGCTTTCTTT.

This clone was found a few times. The genes are TRBV2 and TRBJ1-5; D is uncertain. The CDR3 is 14 amino acids. Germline V CDR1 and CDR2: SNHLY, FYNNEI. Trimming removed 5 bases at V and 1 base at J, with 9 bases between. In nucleotides, the CDR3 is TGTGCCAGCAGTTCGGGGTTGAGCAATCAGCCCCAGCATTTT. It codes for CASSSGLSNQPQHF.

With regard to this clone: This sample also contains other DNA sequences that code for the same CDR3. This chain joins TRBV5-1 and TRBJ1-1, with D tentatively TRBD1 (6 bases). Per germline, CDR1 SGHRS and CDR2 YFSETQ. With 0 bases removed from V and 4 bases from J, the gap between germline ends came to 10 bases. The CDR3 extends over 14 amino acids. The CDR3 DNA reads as TGCGCCAGCAGCTTGGGGGGGGGCGGCACTGAAGCTTTCTTT. Its translation: CASSLGGGGTEAFF. Drawing the rest from reference TRBV5-1 and TRBJ1-1, the complete variable domain is KAGVTQTPRYLIKTRGQQVTLSCSPISGHRSVSWYQQTPGQGLQFLFEYFSETQRNKGNFPGRFSGRQFSNSRSEMNVSTLELGDSALYLCASSLGGGGTEAFFGQGTRLTVV.

The rearrangement uses TRBV27 and TRBJ2-7, with D possibly TRBD2 on 5 matching bases. V was pared by 6 bases and J by 3 bases, with 27 bases between. CDR3 size: 18 residues. Germline CDR1 and CDR2: MNHEY and SMNVEV (reference sequence). The CDR3 nucleotides read TGTGCCAGCAGACCGGCGGCCAACTATGAGTCTCGGGGCTACGAGCAGTACTTC. Its protein product is CASRPAANYESRGYEQYF.

The chain is built from TRBV2 and TRBJ1-4; tentative D call: TRBD1 (5 bases). V was trimmed by 1 base and J by 6 bases, leaving 12 bases between them. This CDR3 is built from 15 residues. Germline V gene data show CDR1 as SNHLY and CDR2 as FYNNEI. CDR3 coding DNA: TGTGCCAGCAGTGAAGTGGTCTTGGGGGATGAAAAACTGTTTTTT. This codes for CASSEVVLGDEKLFF.

The rearrangement joins TRBV7-9 to TRBJ1-2; a possible D gene is TRBD1 (6 bases). Trimming stripped 6 bases from V and 4 bases from J, with 12 bases between. Germline values: CDR1 SEHNR, CDR2 FQNEAQ (reference sequence). The CDR3 extends over 13 amino acids. Written as DNA, the CDR3 is TGTGCCAGCAGGCAAGGGGGAGGCTATGGCTACACCTTC. Translating it yields CASRQGGGYGYTF.

The chain joins TRBV7-9 to TRBJ2-7; possibly TRBD2 for D (6 bases). CDR3 length equals 14 residues. V lost 5 bases and J lost 3, with 14 bases in between. CDR1 and CDR2 (germline): SEHNR, FQNEAQ (reference sequence). CDR3 DNA: TGTGCCAGCAGCGCGACTAGGAACTACTACGAGCAGTACTTC. Protein: CASSATRNYYEQYF. Full variable domain (missing parts from reference TRBV7-9 and TRBJ2-7): DTGVSQNPRHKITKRGQNVTFRCDPISEHNRLYWYRQTLGQGPEFLTYFQNEAQLEKSRLLSDRFSAERPKGSFSTLEIQRTEQGDSAMYLCASSATRNYYEQYFGPGTRLTVT.

A single count supports this clone. The V gene is TRBV27, the J gene TRBJ2-1; 7 nucleotides line up with TRBD1. The length of the CDR3 is 11 residues. Trimming took 9 bases from V and 9 from J; bases not matched to a gene: 5. The germline CDR1 and CDR2 sequences are MNHEY and SMNVEV (reference sequence). The CDR3 reads CASVTGTEQFF. CDR3 DNA: TGTGCCAGTGTGACAGGGACTGAGCAGTTCTTC.

The chain has TRBV4-1 and TRBJ2-5; TRBD1 matches at 11 bases. The CDR3 totals 16 residues. CDR1 and CDR2 (germline): MGHRA, YSYEKL. Unmatched junction bases numbered 13, after V lost 8 bases and J lost 5 bases. CDR3 protein: CASQGQDRGRLETQYF. CDR3 DNA sequence: TGCGCCAGCCAGGGGCAGGACAGGGGGCGACTTGAGACCCAGTACTTC.

By sample share, this clone is medium-sized. The rearrangement uses TRBV27 and TRBJ1-1; D might be TRBD1 (6 bases). The germline V and J ends were trimmed by 3 bases and 8 bases, with 16 bases remaining between them. Germline V gene lookup returns CDR1 MNHEY and CDR2 SMNVEV (reference sequence). This CDR3 contains 14 residues. The CDR3 reads CASSLGHRVQEAFF. In DNA, the CDR3 is TGTGCCAGCAGTTTGGGACACCGCGTTCAGGAAGCTTTCTTT.

The chain uses TRBV7-2 and TRBJ1-2; TRBD1 matches 8 bases. This CDR3 comprises 14 residues. Germline CDR1 reads SGHTA; CDR2 reads FQGNSA. V trimming: 0 bases; J trimming: 6 bases; junction bases outside the gene matches: 3. Here the CDR3 reads CASSLADRVDGYTF. CDR3 in DNA: TGTGCCAGCAGCTTAGCGGACAGGGTAGATGGCTACACCTTC.

The genes are TRBV6-6 and TRBJ1-1, with no clear D. The CDR3 runs to 15 residues. V lost 5 bases to trimming and J lost 2 bases, with 15 bases between them. CDR1 and CDR2 (germline): MNHNY, SVGAGI (reference sequence). CDR3 sequence (DNA): TGTGCCAGCAGTCTGCGGGCGGGAGCCAACACTGAAGCTTTCTTT. It encodes CASSLRAGANTEAFF.

This CDR3 reads CASSGMVNQPQHF. CDR3 DNA: TGTGCCAGCAGTGGAATGGTCAATCAGCCCCAGCATTTT. The rearrangement joins TRBV28 to TRBJ1-5; D is uncertain. Germline CDR1 reads MDHEN; CDR2 reads SYDVKM. The CDR3 is 13 amino acids. The V and J ends lost 5 bases and 3 bases respectively, with 8 bases between them.

The CDR3 sequence: CASSPPNHSGNTIYF. For the CDR3, the DNA is TGCGCCAGCAGCCCCCCAAACCACTCTGGAAACACCATATATTTT. V gene TRBV10-2 combines with J gene TRBJ1-3; D not resolved. CDR3 length: 15 amino acids. Germline V gene sequence: CDR1 WSHSY, CDR2 SAAADI. V dropped 6 bases and J dropped 0 bases, with 12 bases sitting between them.